The 25 T cell receptor beta chains reported below all come from one sample, sequenced in a study of metastatic and nonmetastatic thyroid tumors. Until they underwent thyroid surgery, no patient had received any treatment. TCRdb re-processed the PCR reads through MiXCR. The table has over 20,000 clones, approximately 30% seen once. The sequencing sample was made of blood. These TCRs come from a female donor with papillary thyroid cancer or a benign thyroid nodule (not recorded which). Some clones in this sample may be carry-over from other donors' samples.

This clone was seen ten or more times. A much larger clone lies a single base off, so this may be a read error. The chain is built from TRBV5-8 and TRBJ1-5, with a possible D match to TRBD1 (6 bases). V lost 7 bases and J lost 6, with 14 bases in between. The CDR3 runs to 13 residues. The germline V gene encodes CDR1 SGHTS and CDR2 YDEGEE. CDR3 residues: CASRGAAGQPQHF. The CDR3 DNA reads TGTGCCAGCCGGGGGGCAGCGGGTCAGCCCCAGCATTTT.

This clone was seen many times. One end of the junction varies from germline; a read error may be responsible. This sequence joins TRBV29-1 and TRBJ1-1, with 7 bases aligning to TRBD1. The CDR3 is made up of 12 amino acids. Per the germline V gene, CDR1 is SQVTM and CDR2 is ANQGSEA. The CDR3 nucleotides read TGCAGCGTCGAAGGACAGGAGATTGAAGCTTTCTTT. This translates into CSVEGQEIEAFF.

The CDR3 coding sequence is TGTGCCAGCAGCTTCGGGACAGGGGGTTACAATGAGCAGTTCTTC. The encoded protein is CASSFGTGGYNEQFF. The J gene is TRBJ2-1, the V gene TRBV11-2, with 11 positions matching TRBD1. CDR1 SGHAT and CDR2 FQNNGV come from the germline V gene. The CDR3 is made up of 15 amino acids. V lost 3 bases, J lost 4 bases, and 2 bases stayed unmatched.

This chain connects TRBV28 to TRBJ1-6; no clear D gene. Germline V gene sequence: CDR1 MDHEN, CDR2 SYDVKM. The length of the CDR3 is 14 residues. Trimming removed 7 bases from V and 2 bases from J, with 9 bases in between. CDR3 in DNA: TGTGCCAGCAACAGTCTGCCCTATAATTCACCCCTCCACTTT. Its protein is CASNSLPYNSPLHF.

A few counts support this clone. The V gene is TRBV6-1, the J gene TRBJ1-1, with D tentatively TRBD1 (6 bases). V was shortened by 6 bases and J by 1 base, with 6 bases between the two germline ends. CDR3 size: 12 residues. Germline-derived CDR1 and CDR2 are MNHNS and SASEGT. The CDR3 DNA sequence: TGTGCCAGCAGGACAGGGAACACTGAAGCTTTCTTT. It codes for CASRTGNTEAFF.

Note on this clone: The CDR3 ends on some other residue instead of the conserved phenylalanine or tryptophan, so this is likely a read error. This rearrangement joins TRBV27 to TRBJ1-5; no firm D call. With 0 bases removed from V and 2 bases from J, the gap between germline ends came to 2 bases. The CDR3 runs to 13 residues. Germline V gene sequence: CDR1 MNHEY, CDR2 SMNVEV (reference sequence). CDR3 loop: CASSLSRNQPQHV. CDR3 DNA: TGTGCCAGCAGTTTATCCCGCAATCAGCCCCAGCATGTG.

In this sample, this clone turned up many times. The chain has TRBV3-1 and TRBJ2-7; no reliable D call. There are 14 residues in the CDR3. V lost 4 bases, J lost 0 bases, and 10 bases lay in between. Looked up from germline, CDR1 is LGHDT and CDR2 is YNNKEL (reference sequence). Written as DNA, the CDR3 is TGTGCCAGCAGCCCCAGAGACGGCTCCTACGAGCAGTACTTC. Translated, it gives CASSPRDGSYEQYF.

At least ten counts were recorded for this clone. This rearrangement joins TRBV9 to TRBJ2-5; D perhaps matches TRBD2 (5 bases). Germline V CDR1 and CDR2: SGDLS, YYNGEE. CDR3 length: 12 residues. Trimming removed 7 bases from V and 5 bases from J, with 12 bases in between. DNA for the CDR3: TGTGCCAGCTCGAGGGCCGGGGAGACCCAGTACTTC. This codes for CASSRAGETQYF.

In this sample, this clone is medium-sized. The chain is built from TRBV7-8 and TRBJ1-2; 8 nucleotides line up with TRBD1. This CDR3 comprises 14 residues. Germline-derived CDR1 and CDR2 are SGHVS and FQNEAQ. V dropped 0 bases and J dropped 14; count of bases not matched to a gene: 11. The CDR3 loop is CASSLAGTGRSGTF. The DNA for the CDR3 is TGTGCCAGCAGCTTAGCCGGGACAGGTCGGTCGGGGACCTTC.

This clone came up a few times. The genes are TRBV6-1 and TRBJ2-7; 11 nucleotides line up with TRBD2. Per germline, CDR1 MNHNS and CDR2 SASEGT. CDR3 size: 15 residues. V lost 6 bases, J lost 4 bases, and 8 bases stayed unmatched. This chain's CDR3 is CASSQGGTSGYEQYF. The CDR3 DNA is TGTGCCAGCAGCCAAGGCGGGACTAGCGGATACGAGCAGTACTTC.

This clone is medium-sized. The chain has TRBV12-5 and TRBJ1-6; D call uncertain. V was cut by 0 bases and J by 0 bases, with 12 bases left in between. The CDR3 is 18 amino acids. Germline CDR1 reads LGHNT; CDR2 reads FRNRAP. CDR3 bases: TGTGCTAGTGGTTTGGTACATCAGGCGAGCTCCTATAATTCACCCCTCCACTTT. Its protein product is CASGLVHQASSYNSPLHF.

The chain links TRBV6-1 to TRBJ2-7; D call uncertain. Germline V gives CDR1 MNHNS, CDR2 SASEGT. V was shortened by 8 bases and J by 3 bases, with 14 bases between the two germline ends. This CDR3 spans 13 amino acids. CDR3 sequence reads: CASAAGRNYEQYF. CDR3 in DNA: TGTGCCAGCGCTGCTGGACGGAACTACGAGCAGTACTTC.

This clone has ten or more counts. V is TRBV12-3 or TRBV12-4 and J is TRBJ2-5, with TRBD1 identical over 7 bases. J was trimmed by 5 bases and V by 1 base; bases with no gene match: 10. CDR3 length equals 16 residues. CDR3 DNA: TGTGCCAGCAGTTTAGGGACGACAGGGAATTATGAGACCCAGTACTTC. Amino acid sequence: CASSLGTTGNYETQYF.

By share, this clone ranks as medium-sized. The rearrangement joins TRBV19 to TRBJ2-6; 10 nucleotides line up with TRBD1. From germline, CDR1 is LNHDA and CDR2 SQIVND (reference sequence). Trimming at V came to 4 bases and at J to 1 base, leaving 4 bases not matched to a gene. The CDR3 length is 17 residues. CDR3: CASSTGDRGSGANVLTF. CDR3 nucleotide sequence: TGTGCCAGTAGTACCGGGGACAGGGGTTCTGGGGCCAACGTCCTGACTTTC.

This clone was counted at least ten times. The rearrangement links TRBV18 to TRBJ1-1; possible D gene TRBD1, 6 bases. The ends were cut back, 3 bases at V and 3 bases at J, with 8 bases in the middle. The CDR3 spans 13 residues. The germline CDR1 and CDR2 sequences are KGHSH and LQKENI. The chain's CDR3 is CASSPAGDTEAFF. DNA of the CDR3: TGTGCCAGCTCACCGGCAGGGGACACTGAAGCTTTCTTT.

This clone rates as medium-sized. The rearrangement uses TRBV19 and TRBJ1-3; no reliable D call. Germline V gene sequence: CDR1 LNHDA, CDR2 SQIVND (reference sequence). V was pared by 9 bases and J by 1 base, with 16 bases between. CDR3 length equals 15 residues. The CDR3 is CASMDFQRSGNTIYF. DNA of the CDR3: TGTGCCAGCATGGACTTCCAAAGATCTGGAAACACCATATATTTT.

This clone was picked up many times. This rearrangement joins TRBV6-1 to TRBJ2-7, with 13 bases fitting TRBD2. Per germline, CDR1 MNHNS and CDR2 SASEGT. The CDR3 contains 15 residues. After removal of 6 bases from V and 6 bases from J, the junction contained 8 bases not matched to a gene. The CDR3 here is CASSHTSGGAPEQYF. The DNA for the CDR3 is TGTGCCAGCAGCCACACTAGCGGGGGGGCCCCCGAGCAGTACTTC.

This clone came up many times. The chain is built from TRBV12-3 or TRBV12-4 and TRBJ1-1; no reliable D call. CDR3 length: 16 amino acids. The ends were cut back, 5 bases at V and 8 bases at J, with 24 bases in the middle. In nucleotides, the CDR3 is TGTGCCAGCAGTATACTACCCTTAACCGGCTACTTAGAAGCTTTCTTT. Amino acids: CASSILPLTGYLEAFF.

This clone came up once. This rearrangement joins TRBV7-2 to TRBJ1-5, with D unclear. The V and J ends lost 5 bases and 9 bases respectively, with 14 bases between them. The V gene's germline CDR1 is SGHTA and CDR2 FQGNSA. The CDR3 runs to 13 residues. CDR3 in DNA: TGTGCCAGCAGCCGCACCAGGCAGACGCCCCAGCATTTT. This gives the protein CASSRTRQTPQHF.

Many counts were recorded for this clone. This chain connects TRBV6-4 to TRBJ2-3, with 7 bases that match TRBD2. This CDR3 is built from 16 residues. Looked up from germline, CDR1 is MRHNA and CDR2 is SNTAGT. J gave up 4 bases and V 3 bases, and 10 bases lay outside the gene matches. Here the CDR3 DNA reads TGTGCCAGCAGTGAGGGGCGGGGGACCCCCCCAGATACGCAGTATTTT. Amino acids: CASSEGRGTPPDTQYF.

J is TRBJ1-4 and V is TRBV20-1; D gene unclear. Germline CDR1 is DFQATT and CDR2 is SNEGSKA (reference sequence). The CDR3 has 14 amino acids. Trimming took 2 bases from V and 12 from J, leaving 19 bases between them. The CDR3 is CSARPPEHNEQLFF. DNA for the CDR3: TGCAGTGCTAGACCGCCCGAACATAATGAGCAACTGTTTTTT.

In this sample, this clone turned up many times. This sequence joins TRBV6-1 and TRBJ2-7; D possibly corresponds to TRBD1 (6 bases). V lost 9 bases, J lost 4 bases, and 22 bases lay in between. Germline values: CDR1 MNHNS, CDR2 SASEGT. The CDR3 sequence is 15 residues long. The CDR3 sequence is CASGFYTGSGYEQYF. CDR3 coding DNA: TGTGCCAGTGGGTTTTACACAGGGTCGGGATACGAGCAGTACTTC.

This clone has a count of ten or more. Written as DNA, the CDR3 is TGTGCCTGGAGTTTAGCTTTTGAGACCCAGTACTTC. The encoded protein is CAWSLAFETQYF. The V gene is TRBV30, the J gene TRBJ2-5; D not certain. This CDR3 has 12 amino acids. Germline CDR1 and CDR2: GTSNPN and SVGIG (reference sequence). The V end was cut by 2 bases, the J end by 5 bases, with 9 bases between.

Ten or more counts support this clone. The chain recombines TRBV13 with TRBJ1-3, with D unclear. The CDR3 contains 13 residues. V lost 6 bases and J lost 4, with 10 bases in between. In germline, CDR1 is PRHDT, CDR2 FYEKMQ (reference sequence). The CDR3 DNA follows: TGTGCCAGCAGAAAAATAGGGGGAAACACCATATATTTT. Translating gives CASRKIGGNTIYF.

The chain employs TRBV11-2 and TRBJ2-7; TRBD2 might be the D (5 bases). The germline V gene encodes CDR1 SGHAT and CDR2 FQNNGV. V was cut by 1 base and J by 2 bases, with 9 bases left in between. The CDR3 totals 14 residues. In nucleotides, the CDR3 is TGTGCCAGCAGCTTAGTGGACTCAGCCTACGAGCAGTACTTC. It specifies CASSLVDSAYEQYF.